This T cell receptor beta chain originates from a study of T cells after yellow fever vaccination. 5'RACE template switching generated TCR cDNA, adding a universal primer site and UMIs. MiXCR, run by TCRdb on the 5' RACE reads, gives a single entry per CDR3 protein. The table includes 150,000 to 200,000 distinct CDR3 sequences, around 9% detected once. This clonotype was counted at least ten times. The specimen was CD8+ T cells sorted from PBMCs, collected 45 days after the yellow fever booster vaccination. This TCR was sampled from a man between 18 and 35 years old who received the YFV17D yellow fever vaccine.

The CDR3 DNA reads as TGTGCCAGCAACCGAGGGGCAGAGACCCAGTACTTC. It yields the protein CASNRGAETQYF. The genes are TRBV7-9 and TRBJ2-5; possibly TRBD1 or TRBD2 for D (5 bases each). Germline V gives CDR1 SEHNR, CDR2 FQNEAQ (reference sequence). The CDR3 is made up of 12 amino acids. The V end lost 7 bases, the J end lost 4 bases, and 10 bases lay between the germline ends.